This paragraph covers one T cell receptor (beta chain) sequence. Antigen specificity is unknown. The record originates from a study of graft-versus-host responses after intestinal transplantation. Overall study findings and caveats: GvH clonotypes were identified within recipient marrow, with a subset emerging first in ileum or blood.

Repertoires were generated with immunoSEQ multiplex PCR, while TCRdb's copy carries only in-frame clones and drops some. The sample consists of roughly 110,000 clones, approximately 94% of them appearing once. J gave up 0 bases and V 4 bases, and 4 bases lay outside the gene matches. The germline gives CDR1 SGHRS, CDR2 YFSETQ. CDR3 length: 15 amino acids. The genes are TRBV5-1 and TRBJ1-2; 9 nucleotides line up with TRBD1. The TCR originated in a human donor who was the organ donor for an intestinal transplant. Material: unstimulated CD4+ T cells sorted from spleen or lymph node cells, obtained before transplant. CDR3 DNA sequence: TGCGCCAGCAGCCTCGGGACAGGGCCTAACTATGGCTACACCTTC. The encoded protein is CASSLGTGPNYGYTF.